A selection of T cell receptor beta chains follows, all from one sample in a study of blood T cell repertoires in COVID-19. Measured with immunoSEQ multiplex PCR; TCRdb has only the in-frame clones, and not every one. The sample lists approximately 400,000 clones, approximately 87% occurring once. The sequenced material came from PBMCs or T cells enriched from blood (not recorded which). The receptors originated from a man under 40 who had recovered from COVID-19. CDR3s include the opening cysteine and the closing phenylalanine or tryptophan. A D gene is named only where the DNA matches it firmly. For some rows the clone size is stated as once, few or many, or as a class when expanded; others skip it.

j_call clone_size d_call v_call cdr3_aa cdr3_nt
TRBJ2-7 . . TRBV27 CGDTGFNEQYF TGTGGGGATACAGGGTTCAACGAGCAGTACTTC
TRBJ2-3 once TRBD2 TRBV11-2 CASSPRGRLAGNTDTQYF TGTGCCAGCAGCCCAAGAGGGAGACTAGCGGGGAACACAGATACGCAGTATTTT
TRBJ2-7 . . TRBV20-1 CSASGQDPSYEQYF TGCAGTGCTAGTGGGCAGGATCCCTCCTACGAGCAGTACTTC
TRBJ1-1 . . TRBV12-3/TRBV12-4 CASSLLRGTEAFF TGTGCCAGCAGTTTACTCCGGGGTACTGAAGCTTTCTTT
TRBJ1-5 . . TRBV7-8 CASSLVTGGNQPQHF TGTGCCAGCAGCTTAGTGACGGGGGGCAATCAGCCCCAGCATTTT
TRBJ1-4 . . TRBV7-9 CASSRGSRAEKLFF TGTGCCAGCAGCCGGGGGTCCAGGGCTGAAAAACTGTTTTTT
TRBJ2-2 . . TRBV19 CASTTFPGELFF TGTGCCAGTACCACTTTCCCCGGGGAGCTGTTTTTT
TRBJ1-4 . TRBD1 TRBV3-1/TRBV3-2 CASSQGDRAGSTNEKLFF TGTGCCAGCAGCCAAGGAGACAGGGCGGGTTCGACGAATGAAAAACTGTTTTTT
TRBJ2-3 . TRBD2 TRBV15 CATSRGASGRTDTQYF TGTGCCACCAGCAGAGGGGCTAGCGGACGCACAGATACGCAGTATTTT
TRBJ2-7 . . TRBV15 CATSRAAGDTYEQYF TGTGCCACCAGCAGAGCGGCGGGGGACACCTACGAGCAGTACTTC
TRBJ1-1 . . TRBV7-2 CASSLVGRGTEAFF TGTGCCAGCAGCTTAGTGGGAAGGGGCACTGAAGCTTTCTTT
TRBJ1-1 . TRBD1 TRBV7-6 CASSKNRGHRNTEAFF TGTGCCAGCAGCAAAAACAGGGGGCACCGGAACACTGAAGCTTTCTTT
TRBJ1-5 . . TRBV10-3 CAIGGNDQPQHF TGTGCCATCGGAGGAAATGATCAGCCCCAGCATTTT
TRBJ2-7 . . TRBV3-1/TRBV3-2 CASSQGRTYEQYF TGTGCCAGCAGCCAGGGCCGTACCTACGAGCAGTACTTC
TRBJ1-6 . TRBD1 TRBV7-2 CASSPGTALRDSPLHF TGTGCCAGCAGCCCTGGGACAGCCCTGAGGGATTCACCCCTCCACTTT
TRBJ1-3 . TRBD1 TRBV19 CASRSWTGNSGNTIYF TGTGCCAGTAGGAGTTGGACAGGAAACTCTGGAAACACCATATATTTT
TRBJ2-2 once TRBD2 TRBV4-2 CASRTSGDVTGELFF TGTGCCTCCCGGACTAGCGGGGATGTCACCGGGGAGCTGTTTTTT
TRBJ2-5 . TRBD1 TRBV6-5 CASGDSEYEGTQYF TGTGCCAGCGGGGACAGCGAGTATGAGGGGACCCAGTACTTC
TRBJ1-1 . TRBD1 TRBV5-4 CASSRTGDSEAFF TGTGCCAGCAGCCGGACAGGGGACTCTGAAGCTTTCTTT
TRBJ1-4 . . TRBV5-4 CASSSSGMGDEKLFF TGTGCCAGCAGCTCGTCGGGGATGGGAGATGAAAAACTGTTTTTT
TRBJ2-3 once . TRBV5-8 CASSLGLNTDTQYF TGTGCCAGCAGCTTGGGACTGAACACAGATACGCAGTATTTT
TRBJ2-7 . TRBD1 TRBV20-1 CSATGQYEQYF TGCAGTGCTACGGGACAGTACGAGCAGTACTTC
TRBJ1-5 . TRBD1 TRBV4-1 CASSLDRYSNQPQHF TGCGCCAGCAGCCTGGACAGGTATAGCAATCAGCCCCAGCATTTT
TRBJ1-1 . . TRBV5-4 CASSLIDRREMGAFF TGTGCCAGCAGCTTGATAGACCGCCGGGAGATGGGAGCTTTCTTT
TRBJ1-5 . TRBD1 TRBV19 CARSGDRRADSNQPQHF TGTGCCAGAAGTGGGGACAGGAGGGCCGATAGCAATCAGCCCCAGCATTTT
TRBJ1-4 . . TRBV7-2 CASSSDYYNEKLFF TGTGCCAGCAGCTCCGACTATTATAATGAAAAACTGTTTTTT
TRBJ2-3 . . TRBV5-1 CASSAPTGTASTDTQYF TGCGCCAGCAGCGCGCCAACAGGTACCGCTAGCACAGATACGCAGTATTTT
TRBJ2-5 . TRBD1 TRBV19 CASSWGQGPRETQYF TGTGCCAGTAGTTGGGGACAGGGGCCGCGGGAGACCCAGTACTTC
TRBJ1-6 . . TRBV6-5 CASSWGRSGYNSPLHF TGTGCCAGCAGTTGGGGTCGGTCAGGGTATAATTCACCCCTCCACTTT
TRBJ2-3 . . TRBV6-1 CASSEAPHQADTQYF TGTGCCAGCAGTGAAGCGCCCCACCAGGCAGATACGCAGTATTTT
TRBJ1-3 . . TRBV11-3 CASSLSEGAGNTIYF TGTGCCAGCAGCCTGAGTGAGGGGGCTGGAAACACCATATATTTT
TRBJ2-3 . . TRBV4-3 CASSPRLVSTDTQYF TGCGCCAGCAGCCCCAGACTAGTTAGCACAGATACGCAGTATTTT
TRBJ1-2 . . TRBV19 CASSKPDGGRYNYGYTF TGTGCCAGTAGTAAGCCCGACGGAGGACGTTATAACTATGGCTACACCTTC
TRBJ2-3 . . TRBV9 CASSVDGGDTDTQYF TGTGCCAGCAGCGTAGATGGAGGCGATACAGATACGCAGTATTTT
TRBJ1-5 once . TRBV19 CASSITTYSNQPQHF TGTGCCAGTAGTATAACCACCTATAGCAATCAGCCCCAGCATTTT
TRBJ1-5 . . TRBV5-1 CASSLYGDQPQHF TGCGCCAGCAGCTTATACGGGGATCAGCCCCAGCATTTT